This TCR beta chain emerged from a study of T cell repertoires in cytomegalovirus infection. Overall study: Public TCR beta signatures provided an indication of both CMV infection and a matching HLA type.

Whole-study results and caveats: Adding up the frequency of public TCR beta families identified people who carried CMV plus the relevant HLA.

TCRdb fed the reads into MiXCR, producing one record per CDR3 protein. The table records around 450,000 distinct CDR3 sequences, 30% to 40% of them present only once. This CDR3 region has 14 residues. V lost 1 base, J lost 7 bases, and 8 bases lay in between. Germline CDR1 reads SGHAT; CDR2 reads FQNNGV. This clonotype was seen many times. Its antigen is not known. This chain joins TRBV11-2 and TRBJ1-6; the D gene is possibly TRBD1 (5 bases). Specimen: PBMCs. The sequence came from a human donor in good health (CMV status not recorded). Some clones in this sample may be carry-over from other donors' samples. CDR3 residues: CASSLVGVNSPLHF. CDR3 DNA: TGTGCCAGCAGCTTAGTAGGGGTGAATTCACCCCTCCACTTT.